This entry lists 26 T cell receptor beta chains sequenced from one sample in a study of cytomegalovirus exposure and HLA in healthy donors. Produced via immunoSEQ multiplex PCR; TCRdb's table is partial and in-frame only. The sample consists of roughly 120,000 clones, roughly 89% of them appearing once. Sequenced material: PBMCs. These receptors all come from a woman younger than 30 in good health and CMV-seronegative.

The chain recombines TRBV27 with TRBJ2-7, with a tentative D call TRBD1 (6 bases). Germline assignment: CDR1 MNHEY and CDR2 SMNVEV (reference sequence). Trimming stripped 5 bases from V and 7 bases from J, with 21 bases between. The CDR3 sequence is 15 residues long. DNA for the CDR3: TGTGCCAGCAGTACCACAGGGCTGGGGAGAAGGGAGCAGTACTTC. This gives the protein CASSTTGLGRREQYF.

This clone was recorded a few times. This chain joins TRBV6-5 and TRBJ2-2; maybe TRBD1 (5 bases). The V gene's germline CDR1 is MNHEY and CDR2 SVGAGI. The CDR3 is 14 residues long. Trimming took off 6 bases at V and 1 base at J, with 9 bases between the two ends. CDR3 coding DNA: TGTGCCAGCAGCGACAGACTGAACACCGGGGAGCTGTTTTTT. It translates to CASSDRLNTGELFF.

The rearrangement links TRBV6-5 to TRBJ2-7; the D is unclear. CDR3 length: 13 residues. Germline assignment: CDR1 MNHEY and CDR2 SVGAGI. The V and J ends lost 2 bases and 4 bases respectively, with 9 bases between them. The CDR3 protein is CASSYAAVYEQYF. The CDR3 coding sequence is TGTGCCAGCAGTTACGCGGCAGTTTACGAGCAGTACTTC.

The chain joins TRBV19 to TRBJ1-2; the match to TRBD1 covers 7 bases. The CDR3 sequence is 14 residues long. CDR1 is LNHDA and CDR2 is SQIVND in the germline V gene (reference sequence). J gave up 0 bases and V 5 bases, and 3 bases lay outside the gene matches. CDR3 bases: TGTGCCAGTAGTGTTGGACAGGCTAACTATGGCTACACCTTC. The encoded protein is CASSVGQANYGYTF.

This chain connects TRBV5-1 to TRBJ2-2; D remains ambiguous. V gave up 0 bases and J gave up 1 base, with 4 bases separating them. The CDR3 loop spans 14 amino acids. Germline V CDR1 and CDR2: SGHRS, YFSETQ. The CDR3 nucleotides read TGCGCCAGCAGCTTGGCCATGAACACCGGGGAGCTGTTTTTT. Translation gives CASSLAMNTGELFF. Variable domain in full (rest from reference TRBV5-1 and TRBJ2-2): KAGVTQTPRYLIKTRGQQVTLSCSPISGHRSVSWYQQTPGQGLQFLFEYFSETQRNKGNFPGRFSGRQFSNSRSEMNVSTLELGDSALYLCASSLAMNTGELFFGEGSRLTVL.

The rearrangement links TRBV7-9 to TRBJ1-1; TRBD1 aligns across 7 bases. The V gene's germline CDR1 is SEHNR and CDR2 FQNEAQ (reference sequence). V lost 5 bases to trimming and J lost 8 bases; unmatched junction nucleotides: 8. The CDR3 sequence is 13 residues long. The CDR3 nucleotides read TGTGCCAGCAGCGAATTTACAGGGGAGGAAGCTTTCTTT. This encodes CASSEFTGEEAFF. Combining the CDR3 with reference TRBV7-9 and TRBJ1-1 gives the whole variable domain DTGVSQNPRHKITKRGQNVTFRCDPISEHNRLYWYRQTLGQGPEFLTYFQNEAQLEKSRLLSDRFSAERPKGSFSTLEIQRTEQGDSAMYLCASSEFTGEEAFFGQGTRLTVV.

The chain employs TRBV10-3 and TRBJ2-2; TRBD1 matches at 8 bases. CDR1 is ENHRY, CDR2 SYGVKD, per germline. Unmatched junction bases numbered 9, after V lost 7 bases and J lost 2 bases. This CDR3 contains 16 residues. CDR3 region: CAINPDRASNTGELFF. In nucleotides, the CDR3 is TGTGCCATCAACCCGGACAGGGCGTCTAACACCGGGGAGCTGTTTTTT.

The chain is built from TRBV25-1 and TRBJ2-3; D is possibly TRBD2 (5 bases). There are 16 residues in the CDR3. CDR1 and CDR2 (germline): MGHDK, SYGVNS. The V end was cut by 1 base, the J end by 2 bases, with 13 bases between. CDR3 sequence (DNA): TGTGCCAGCAGTGAATTTGCGGGCAGGACCACAGATACGCAGTATTTT. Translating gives CASSEFAGRTTDTQYF.

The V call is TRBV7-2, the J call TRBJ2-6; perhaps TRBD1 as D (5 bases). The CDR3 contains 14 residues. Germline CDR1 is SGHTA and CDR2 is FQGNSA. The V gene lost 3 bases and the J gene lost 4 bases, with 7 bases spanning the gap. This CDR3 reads CASSLGPGANVLTF. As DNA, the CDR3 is TGTGCCAGCAGCTTGGGGCCCGGGGCCAACGTCCTGACTTTC.

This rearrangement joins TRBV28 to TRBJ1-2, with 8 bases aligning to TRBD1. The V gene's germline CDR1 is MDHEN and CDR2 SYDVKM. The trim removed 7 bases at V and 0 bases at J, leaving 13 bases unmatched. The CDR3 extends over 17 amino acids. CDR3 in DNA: TGTGCCAGCACCCTAGGGACAGGCCCATCCTCTAACTATGGCTACACCTTC. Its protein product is CASTLGTGPSSNYGYTF.

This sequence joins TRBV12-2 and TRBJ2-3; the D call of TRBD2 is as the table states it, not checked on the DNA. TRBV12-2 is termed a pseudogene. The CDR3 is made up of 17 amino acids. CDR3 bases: TGTGCAAGTCGCTCGTTTGCAAAGCGGGTTCGCACAGATACGCAGTATTTT. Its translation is CASRSFAKRVRTDTQYF.

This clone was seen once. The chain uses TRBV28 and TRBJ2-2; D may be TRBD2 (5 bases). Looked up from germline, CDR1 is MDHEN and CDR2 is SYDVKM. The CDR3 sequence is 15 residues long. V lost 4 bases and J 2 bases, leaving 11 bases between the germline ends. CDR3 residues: CASSSVRTNTGELFF. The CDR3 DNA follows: TGTGCCAGCAGTTCAGTAAGGACTAACACCGGGGAGCTGTTTTTT.

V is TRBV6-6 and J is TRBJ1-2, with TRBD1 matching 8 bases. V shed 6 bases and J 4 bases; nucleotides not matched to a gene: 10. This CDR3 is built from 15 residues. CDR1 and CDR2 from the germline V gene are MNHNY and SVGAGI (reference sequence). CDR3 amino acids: CASSPSDRATYGYTF. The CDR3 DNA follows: TGTGCCAGCAGCCCTTCGGACAGGGCAACCTATGGCTACACCTTC.

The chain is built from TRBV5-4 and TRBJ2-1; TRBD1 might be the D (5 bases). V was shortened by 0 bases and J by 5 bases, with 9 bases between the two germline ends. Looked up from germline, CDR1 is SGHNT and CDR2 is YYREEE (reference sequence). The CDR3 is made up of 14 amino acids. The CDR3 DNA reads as TGTGCCAGCAGCTTGGTTGGCAGGGACAATGAGCAGTTCTTC. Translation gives CASSLVGRDNEQFF.

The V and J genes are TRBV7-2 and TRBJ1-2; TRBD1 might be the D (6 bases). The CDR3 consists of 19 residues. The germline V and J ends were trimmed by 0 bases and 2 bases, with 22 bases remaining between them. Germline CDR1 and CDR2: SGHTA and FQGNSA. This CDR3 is CASSLAHSRQAAVNYGYTF. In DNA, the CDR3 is TGTGCCAGCAGCTTAGCGCATTCACGACAGGCAGCAGTGAACTATGGCTACACCTTC.

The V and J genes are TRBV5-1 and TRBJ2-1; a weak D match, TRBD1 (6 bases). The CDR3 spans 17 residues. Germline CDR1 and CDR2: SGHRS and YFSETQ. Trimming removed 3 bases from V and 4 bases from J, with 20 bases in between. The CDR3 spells CASSSTGTQISYNEQFF. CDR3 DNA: TGCGCCAGCAGCTCGACAGGTACCCAGATTTCATACAATGAGCAGTTCTTC.

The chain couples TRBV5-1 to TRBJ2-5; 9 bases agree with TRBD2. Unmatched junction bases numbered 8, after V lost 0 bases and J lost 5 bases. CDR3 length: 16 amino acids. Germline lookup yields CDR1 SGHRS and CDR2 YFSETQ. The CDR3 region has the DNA TGCGCCAGCAGCTTGGCCGTTAGCGGGAGTGTTGAGACCCAGTACTTC. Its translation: CASSLAVSGSVETQYF.

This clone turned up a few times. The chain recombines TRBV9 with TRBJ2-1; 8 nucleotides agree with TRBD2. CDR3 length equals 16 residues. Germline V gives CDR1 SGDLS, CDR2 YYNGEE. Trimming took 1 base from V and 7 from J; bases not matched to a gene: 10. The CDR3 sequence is CASSVSSGSSGNEQFF. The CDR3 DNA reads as TGTGCCAGCAGCGTATCTAGCGGGTCCTCCGGAAATGAGCAGTTCTTC.

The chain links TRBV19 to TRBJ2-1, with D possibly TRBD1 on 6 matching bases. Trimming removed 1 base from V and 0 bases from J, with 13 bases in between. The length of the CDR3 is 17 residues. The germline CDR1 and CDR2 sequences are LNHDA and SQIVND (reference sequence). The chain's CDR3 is CASSIGWGLSSYNEQFF. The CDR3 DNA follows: TGTGCCAGTAGTATAGGCTGGGGGCTTAGCTCCTACAATGAGCAGTTCTTC.

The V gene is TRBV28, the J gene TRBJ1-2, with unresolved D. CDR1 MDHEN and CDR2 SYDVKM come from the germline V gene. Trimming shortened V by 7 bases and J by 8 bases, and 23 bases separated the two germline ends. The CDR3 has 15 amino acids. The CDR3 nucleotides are TGTGCCAGCACTCTCACCCGTGGGCCCCGGGGAGGCTACACCTTC. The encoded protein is CASTLTRGPRGGYTF.

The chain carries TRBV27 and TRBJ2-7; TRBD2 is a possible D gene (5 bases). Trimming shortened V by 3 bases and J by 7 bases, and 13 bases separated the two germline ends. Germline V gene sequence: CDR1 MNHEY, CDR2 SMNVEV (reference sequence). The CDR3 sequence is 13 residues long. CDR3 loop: CASSFRAPGEQYF. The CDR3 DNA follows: TGTGCCAGCAGTTTCCGAGCCCCGGGGGAGCAGTACTTC.

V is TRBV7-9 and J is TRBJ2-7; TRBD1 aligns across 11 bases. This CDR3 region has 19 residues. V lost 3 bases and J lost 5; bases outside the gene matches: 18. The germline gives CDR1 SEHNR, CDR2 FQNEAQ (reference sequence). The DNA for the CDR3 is TGTGCCAGCAGCTTGACGGAGGGGACAGGGGGTAAAAACCCACACGAGCAGTACTTC. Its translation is CASSLTEGTGGKNPHEQYF.

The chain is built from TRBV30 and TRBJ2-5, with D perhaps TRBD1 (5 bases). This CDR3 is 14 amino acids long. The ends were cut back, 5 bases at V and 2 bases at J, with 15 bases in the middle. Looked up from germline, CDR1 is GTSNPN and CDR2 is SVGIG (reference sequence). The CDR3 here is CAWGAPGKQETQYF. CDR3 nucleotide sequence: TGTGCCTGGGGGGCCCCGGGCAAGCAAGAGACCCAGTACTTC.

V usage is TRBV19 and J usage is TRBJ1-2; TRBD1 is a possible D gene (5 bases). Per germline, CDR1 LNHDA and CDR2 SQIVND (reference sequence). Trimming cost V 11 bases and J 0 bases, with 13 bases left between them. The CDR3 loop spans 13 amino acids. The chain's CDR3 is CASGHTTNYGYTF. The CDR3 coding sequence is TGTGCCTCAGGACACACCACTAACTATGGCTACACCTTC.

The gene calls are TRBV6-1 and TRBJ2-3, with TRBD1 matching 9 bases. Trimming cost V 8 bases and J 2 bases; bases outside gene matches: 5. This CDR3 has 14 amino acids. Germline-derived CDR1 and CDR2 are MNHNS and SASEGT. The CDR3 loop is CASSRDRVTDTQYF. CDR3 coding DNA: TGTGCCAGCTCCCGGGACAGGGTCACAGATACGCAGTATTTT.

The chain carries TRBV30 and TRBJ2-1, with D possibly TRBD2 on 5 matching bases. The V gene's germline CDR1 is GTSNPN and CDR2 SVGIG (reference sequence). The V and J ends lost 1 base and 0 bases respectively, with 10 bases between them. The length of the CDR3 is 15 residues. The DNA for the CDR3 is TGTGCCTGGAGTGGGACTCGGAGCTCCTACAATGAGCAGTTCTTC. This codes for CAWSGTRSSYNEQFF.